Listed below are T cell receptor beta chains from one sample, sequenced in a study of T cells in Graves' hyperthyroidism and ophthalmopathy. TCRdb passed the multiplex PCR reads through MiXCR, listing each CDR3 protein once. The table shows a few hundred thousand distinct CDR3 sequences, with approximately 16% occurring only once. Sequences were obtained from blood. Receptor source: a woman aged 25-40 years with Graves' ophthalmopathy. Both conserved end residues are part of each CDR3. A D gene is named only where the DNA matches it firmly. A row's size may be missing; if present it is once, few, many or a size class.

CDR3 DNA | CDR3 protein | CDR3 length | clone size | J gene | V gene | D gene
TGTGCCAGCAGCCCACGCAGCGGGAGGGACAATGAGCAGTTCTTC | CASSPRSGRDNEQFF | 15 | many | TRBJ2-1 | TRBV12-3/TRBV12-4 | TRBD2
TGCAGTGCTAGAGACGGAGACAGTCTTATCTCTGGGGCCAACGTCCTGACTTTC | CSARDGDSLISGANVLTF | 18 | many | TRBJ2-6 | TRBV20-1 | NA
TGTGCCAGCAGCCTAAACTGGGCGGAAAAACTGTTTTTT | CASSLNWAEKLFF | 13 | NA | TRBJ1-4 | TRBV11-2 | NA
TGCAGTGTCGGAGGACTAGCGGGAGCCGGGGAGCTGTTTTTT | CSVGGLAGAGELFF | 14 | once | TRBJ2-2 | TRBV20-1 | TRBD2
TGTGCCAGCAGTGAACAGCTCTCTGGAAACACCATATATTTT | CASSEQLSGNTIYF | 14 | many | TRBJ1-3 | TRBV2 | NA
TGCGCCAGCAGCCAAGACCCTCCTGGCGTAGAGACCCAGTACTTC | CASSQDPPGVETQYF | 15 | many | TRBJ2-5 | TRBV4-1 | NA
TGTGCCAGCAGCGTGACCGCAGGGGAAGCTTTCTTT | CASSVTAGEAFF | 12 | few | TRBJ1-1 | TRBV9 | NA
TGTGCCAGTAGACCTAAAATGGGCTCGGGCGGGATGCACACTGAAGCTTTCTTT | CASRPKMGSGGMHTEAFF | 18 | once | TRBJ1-1 | TRBV19 | NA
TGCAGTGCTACTTATCGCCTCTTAAGTGAGACCCAGTACTTC | CSATYRLLSETQYF | 14 | many | TRBJ2-5 | TRBV20-1 | NA
TGTGCCACCAGTGCTTCAAGCTCTGGGGCCAACGTCCTGACTTTC | CATSASSSGANVLTF | 15 | NA | TRBJ2-6 | TRBV24-1 | NA
TGCGCCAGCAGCCAAGAATTCGGACAGGGGGACACTGAAGCTTTCTTT | CASSQEFGQGDTEAFF | 16 | few | TRBJ1-1 | TRBV4-3 | TRBD1
TGTGCCAGCAGCGTCGCAGGGGACTACTACGAGCAGTACTTC | CASSVAGDYYEQYF | 14 | few | TRBJ2-7 | TRBV9 | NA
TGTGCCAGCGGGAGTAGCGGGAGTGGAGAGACCCAGTACTTC | CASGSSGSGETQYF | 14 | many | TRBJ2-5 | TRBV7-9 | TRBD2
TGTGCCATCCGTTCAGGGTCAAGGGATGAAGCTTTCTTT | CAIRSGSRDEAFF | 13 | few | TRBJ1-1 | TRBV10-3 | NA
TGCAGCGCCCGGCGACTAGCGGGAGGCACAGATACGCAGTATTTT | CSARRLAGGTDTQYF | 15 | few | TRBJ2-3 | TRBV29-1 | TRBD2
TGTGCCAGCAGTTTAGCGACCGGACAGGGGCTTGCTGAAGCTTTCTTT | CASSLATGQGLAEAFF | 16 | many | TRBJ1-1 | TRBV12-3/TRBV12-4 | TRBD1
TGTGCCAGCAGCCAAACTAGCGGGACCAGGGGTGAGCAGTTCTTC | CASSQTSGTRGEQFF | 15 | NA | TRBJ2-1 | TRBV28 | TRBD2
TGTGCCAGCAGTTCCGACACGAAGGGGACTGAAGCTTTCTTT | CASSSDTKGTEAFF | 14 | many | TRBJ1-1 | TRBV6-1 | NA
TGTGCCACCAGCAGAGATCCCAGCGGGGGTGGGGATACGCAGTATTTT | CATSRDPSGGGDTQYF | 16 | many | TRBJ2-3 | TRBV15 | TRBD2
TGCAGTGCTAGAACGGGACGCGGAGACACTGAAGCTTTCTTT | CSARTGRGDTEAFF | 14 | once | TRBJ1-1 | TRBV20-1 | NA
TGTGCCTGGAGTGCACAGGGGGAAGGGTACAATGAGCAGTTCTTC | CAWSAQGEGYNEQFF | 15 | many | TRBJ2-1 | TRBV30 | TRBD1
TGTGCCAGCAGTTTAATGGCAGGGAGCTCCTACGAGCAGTACTTC | CASSLMAGSSYEQYF | 15 | few | TRBJ2-7 | TRBV12-3/TRBV12-4 | NA
TGCAGCGTTGGTCGGACAGGGTCAGGTTGGGGCGAGCAGTACTTC | CSVGRTGSGWGEQYF | 15 | NA | TRBJ2-7 | TRBV29-1 | TRBD1
TGTGCCATCAGGACAGGGGAGACCCAGTACTTC | CAIRTGETQYF | 11 | many | TRBJ2-5 | TRBV10-3 | TRBD1
TGTGGAGCCTCTCAATTTCCCCAAGAGACCCAGTACTTC | CGASQFPQETQYF | 13 | few | TRBJ2-5 | TRBV6-1 | NA
TGCGCCAGCAGCTCCTTTCAGGAAGAGACCCAGTACTTC | CASSSFQEETQYF | 13 | few | TRBJ2-5 | TRBV5-1 | NA
TGTGCCAGCAGTCCTGACTACAACTCCTACGAGCAGTACTTC | CASSPDYNSYEQYF | 14 | many | TRBJ2-7 | TRBV12-3/TRBV12-4 | NA
TGTGCCATCAGTGAGTCGGGGCTAGCGGGAGAGGTGTTCTTC | CAISESGLAGEVFF | 14 | few | TRBJ2-1 | TRBV10-3 | TRBD2
TGCGCCAGCAGTCAGGCTACCGAAAAGGACACTCAGTACTTC | CASSQATEKDTQYF | 14 | NA | TRBJ2-4 | TRBV10-1 | NA
TGTGCCAGCAGCTCCCCCAATACAGGGTTCCTTGGTGAGCAGTACTTC | CASSSPNTGFLGEQYF | 16 | NA | TRBJ2-7 | TRBV7-9 | NA
TGCAGTGCTAGAGACACCCCAGGGAGCTCCTACGAGCAGTACTTC | CSARDTPGSSYEQYF | 15 | many | TRBJ2-7 | TRBV20-1 | NA
TGTGCCAGCAGCTTAGCCGGAAGCGGGAGAGTCTCCTACAATGAGCGGTTCTTC | CASSLAGSGRVSYNERFF | 18 | NA | TRBJ2-1 | TRBV7-6 | TRBD2
TGTGCCAGCATCCAAGGAGGCTACTCTGGGGCCAACGTCCTGACTTTC | CASIQGGYSGANVLTF | 16 | NA | TRBJ2-6 | TRBV7-9 | NA
TGTGCCAGCAGTTTAAGGACTAGTGAGAATGAGCAGTTCTTC | CASSLRTSENEQFF | 14 | NA | TRBJ2-1 | TRBV12-3/TRBV12-4 | TRBD2
TGTGCCAGCAGTAACAGACAGGGGTTAGGCTATGGCTACACCTTC | CASSNRQGLGYGYTF | 15 | few | TRBJ1-2 | TRBV12-3/TRBV12-4 | TRBD1
TGTGCCACCAGCAGAGCGGGAGTTAACACCGGGGAGCTGTTTTTT | CATSRAGVNTGELFF | 15 | NA | TRBJ2-2 | TRBV15 | NA
TGTGCCAGCAGTTCCCCCCTATCCCGCCCCGGACCTCGGAGCTCCTACGAGCAGTACTTC | CASSSPLSRPGPRSSYEQYF | 20 | many | TRBJ2-7 | TRBV28 | NA
TGTGCCAGCTCCCCACAATCCCAGGGGGTGAACACTGAAGCTTTCTTT | CASSPQSQGVNTEAFF | 16 | many | TRBJ1-1 | TRBV18 | TRBD1
TGCAGTGCTAGAGTCCCAGGAACCTACGAGCAGTACTTC | CSARVPGTYEQYF | 13 | few | TRBJ2-7 | TRBV20-1 | NA
TGTGCCAGCAGTTCGACAGGGGGGCACACTGAAGCTTTCTTT | CASSSTGGHTEAFF | 14 | few | TRBJ1-1 | TRBV28 | TRBD1
TGTGCCAGCAGTTTAGTAGCGGGAGGTATAGACGAGCAGTACTTC | CASSLVAGGIDEQYF | 15 | NA | TRBJ2-7 | TRBV28 | TRBD2
TGTGCCAGCAGCGGAAGCGGGATTAGCACAGATACGCAGTATTTT | CASSGSGISTDTQYF | 15 | many | TRBJ2-3 | TRBV2 | TRBD2
TGTGCCAGCAGCGAGGGACCAGCAGTTCTCTACAATGAGCAGTTCTTC | CASSEGPAVLYNEQFF | 16 | NA | TRBJ2-1 | TRBV28 | NA
TGTGCCATCAGATTTGGACAGGGAGACAATGAGCAGTTCTTC | CAIRFGQGDNEQFF | 14 | few | TRBJ2-1 | TRBV10-3 | TRBD1
TGTGCTAGTGGTTCAGGACTAGCGGGAGGGCCGACCTACAATGAGCAGTTCTTC | CASGSGLAGGPTYNEQFF | 18 | many | TRBJ2-1 | TRBV12-5 | TRBD2